One T cell receptor beta chain is described in this entry. This sample was included in a study of T cells expressing NK-cell markers. The CDR3 contains 15 residues. Germline V gives CDR1 DFQATT, CDR2 SNEGSKA (reference sequence). Reanalyzing the 5' RACE reads, TCRdb keeps one entry per CDR3 protein, without DNA. The sample has about 370,000 distinct CDR3 sequences. This clonotype was sampled from a woman in her fifties or sixties in good health. Sequenced: blood T cells: a sorted CD56 or NKG2C T cell subset, CD4+ or CD8+ T cells, or bulk PBMC T cells (not recorded which). The chain combines TRBV20-1 with TRBJ2-1. The CDR3 is CSANYGGSSYNEQFF.